These 14 T cell receptor beta chains were all obtained from the same sample, sequenced in a study of T cell clusters in autoimmune cytopenias (dated by TCRdb to between 2017 and 2020). The sample was run on an Illumina MiSeq. To amplify TRB rearrangements, a touch-down multiplex PCR protocol was run with the TRB-A and TRB-B primer pools combined in a single tube. TCRdb reprocessed the reads; each CDR3 protein sequence makes one entry, and DNA is unavailable. The table for this sample records approximately 6,500 distinct CDR3 sequences. The leading ten clones occupy just under 8.5% of the sample. Per sample, roughly 250 ng of peripheral blood genomic DNA, approximately 37,500 genome equivalents, was used for TRB amplification. Specimen: peripheral blood. Receptors originate from a human donor with an autoimmune cytopenia or autoimmune hepatitis (not recorded which).

In terms of frequency, this clonotype is medium-sized (0.01 to 0.1%). The chain combines TRBV19 with TRBJ1-5; TCRdb's D gene call, TRBD1, goes unchecked for lack of DNA. The germline CDR1 and CDR2 sequences are LNHDA and SQIVND (reference sequence). The CDR3 loop spans 16 amino acids. This CDR3 is CASSAPGRGGNQPQHF. The full variable domain, rest sourced from reference TRBV19 and TRBJ1-5, is DGGITQSPKYLFRKEGQNVTLSCEQNLNHDAMYWYRQDPGQGLRLIYYSQIVNDFQKGDIAEGYSVSREKKESFPLTVTSAQKNPTAFYLCASSAPGRGGNQPQHFGDGTRLSIL.

Measured by frequency, this clonotype is medium-sized. The chain links TRBV6-2 or TRBV6-3 to TRBJ2-7. This CDR3 contains 11 residues. The germline CDR1 and CDR2 sequences are MNHEY and SVGEGT. The CDR3 reads CASSHGDEQYF.

The rearrangement links TRBV12-3 or TRBV12-4 to TRBJ2-3; TCRdb's assignment of TRBD1 cannot be checked, as there is no DNA. The CDR3 is 15 amino acids. The CDR3 region is CASTPGQGREDTQYF.

By frequency, this clonotype registers medium-sized. V is TRBV19 and J is TRBJ2-2; TCRdb indicates TRBD2, and absent DNA this call remains unverified. This CDR3 has 19 residues. CDR1 and CDR2 from the germline V gene are LNHDA and SQIVND (reference sequence). CDR3 sequence: CASTVALAGGRGRAGELFF. Using reference TRBV19 and TRBJ2-2 for the parts outside the CDR3, the full variable domain is DGGITQSPKYLFRKEGQNVTLSCEQNLNHDAMYWYRQDPGQGLRLIYYSQIVNDFQKGDIAEGYSVSREKKESFPLTVTSAQKNPTAFYLCASTVALAGGRGRAGELFFGEGSRLTVL.

CDR3 sequence reads: CASSLATFKNTGELFF. This chain uses TRBV7-9 with TRBJ2-2. Germline V CDR1 and CDR2: SEHNR, FQNEAQ (reference sequence). The CDR3 consists of 16 residues.

This chain links TRBV6-2 or TRBV6-3 with TRBJ1-5; TCRdb's D gene call, TRBD1, goes unchecked for lack of DNA. The CDR3 extends over 15 amino acids. Per germline, CDR1 MNHEY and CDR2 SVGEGT. The CDR3 sequence is CASRPGDRGNQPQHF.

The gene calls are TRBV6-6 and TRBJ2-3; TCRdb selects TRBD2, and the lack of DNA leaves this call unchecked. CDR1 is MNHNY and CDR2 is SVGAGI in the germline V gene (reference sequence). The CDR3 contains 15 residues. CDR3 sequence: CASRPGGPISDTRYF.

This clonotype is identified as medium-sized (0.01 to 0.1%) from frequency. The chain uses TRBV15 and TRBJ2-1; TCRdb names TRBD1, which stays unverified in the absence of DNA. Germline V CDR1 and CDR2: LNHNV, YYDKDF (reference sequence). There are 16 residues in the CDR3. CDR3: CATSRDWGTGFHEQFF.

This chain uses TRBV10-3 with TRBJ2-5. Germline assignment: CDR1 ENHRY and CDR2 SYGVKD. The CDR3 covers 13 residues. The chain's CDR3 is CAISEVELETQYF.

Frequency places this clonotype as medium-sized (0.01 to 0.1%). The chain joins TRBV18 to TRBJ1-5. Germline values: CDR1 KGHSH, CDR2 LQKENI. This CDR3 spans 12 amino acids. CDR3 in amino acids: CASSQGSQPQHF.

This chain joins TRBV27 and TRBJ2-1; TCRdb calls TRBD1, which cannot be checked without DNA. CDR3 length: 15 residues. Per germline, CDR1 MNHEY and CDR2 SMNVEV (reference sequence). This chain's CDR3 is CASSWIGGAYNEQFF.

By frequency, this clonotype registers medium-sized. The chain joins TRBV30 to TRBJ2-5; TCRdb's D gene call, TRBD2, goes unchecked for lack of DNA. CDR3 length: 13 amino acids. Per germline, CDR1 GTSNPN and CDR2 SVGIG (reference sequence). CDR3 loop: CAGDRESRQTQYF. Based on the CDR3 plus reference TRBV30 and TRBJ2-5, the full variable domain is SQTIHQWPATLVQPVGSPLSLECTVEGTSNPNLYWYRQAAGRGLQLLFYSVGIGQISSEVPQNLSASRPQDRQFILSSKKLLLSDSGFYLCAGDRESRQTQYFGPGTRLLVL.

This clonotype is medium-sized by frequency. V is TRBV6-6 and J is TRBJ2-3; TCRdb indicates TRBD1, and absent DNA this call remains unverified. The germline CDR1 and CDR2 sequences are MNHNY and SVGAGI (reference sequence). The CDR3 totals 15 residues. The CDR3: CASSFGAGTTDTQYF.

This clonotype is called medium-sized based on its frequency. The gene calls are TRBV19 and TRBJ1-5; TCRdb designates TRBD1, a call that cannot be tested without DNA. This CDR3 region has 14 residues. Germline V gene lookup returns CDR1 LNHDA and CDR2 SQIVND (reference sequence). CDR3 in amino acids: CASSSRQSNQPQHF.